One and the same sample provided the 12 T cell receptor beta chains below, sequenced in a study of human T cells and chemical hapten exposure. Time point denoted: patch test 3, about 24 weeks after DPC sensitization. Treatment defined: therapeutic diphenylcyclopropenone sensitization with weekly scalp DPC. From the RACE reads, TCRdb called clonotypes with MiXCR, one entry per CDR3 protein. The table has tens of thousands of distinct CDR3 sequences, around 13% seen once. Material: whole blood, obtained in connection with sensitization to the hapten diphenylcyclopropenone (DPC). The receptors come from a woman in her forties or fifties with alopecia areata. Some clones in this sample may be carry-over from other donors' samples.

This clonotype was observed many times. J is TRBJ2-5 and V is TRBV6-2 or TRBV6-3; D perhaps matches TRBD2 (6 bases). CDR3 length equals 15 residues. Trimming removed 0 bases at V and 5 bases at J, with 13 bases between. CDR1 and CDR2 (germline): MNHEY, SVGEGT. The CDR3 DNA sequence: TGTGCCAGCAGTTACTCGTGGGGGGTAACGGAGACCCAGTACTTC. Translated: CASSYSWGVTETQYF.

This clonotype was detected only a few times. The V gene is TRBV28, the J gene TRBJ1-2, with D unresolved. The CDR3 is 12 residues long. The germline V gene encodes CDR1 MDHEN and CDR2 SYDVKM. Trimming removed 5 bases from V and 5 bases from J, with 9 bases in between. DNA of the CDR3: TGTGCCAGCAGTGTGCGGGGTTATGGCTACACCTTC. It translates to CASSVRGYGYTF.

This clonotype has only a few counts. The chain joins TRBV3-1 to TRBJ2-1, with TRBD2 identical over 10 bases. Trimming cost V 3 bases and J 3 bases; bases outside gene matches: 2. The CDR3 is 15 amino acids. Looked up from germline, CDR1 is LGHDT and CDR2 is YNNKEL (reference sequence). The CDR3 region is CASSHTSGVYNEQFF. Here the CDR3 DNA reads TGTGCCAGCAGCCATACTAGCGGGGTCTACAATGAGCAGTTCTTC.

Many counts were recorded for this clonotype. CDR3 loop: CASSRNQNTGELFF. As DNA, the CDR3 is TGTGCCAGCTCTCGAAACCAAAACACCGGGGAGCTGTTTTTT. The chain carries TRBV7-3 and TRBJ2-2; no reliable D call. CDR1 and CDR2 (germline): SGHTA, FQGTGA. V was trimmed by 8 bases and J by 2 bases, leaving 12 bases between them. The CDR3 consists of 14 residues.

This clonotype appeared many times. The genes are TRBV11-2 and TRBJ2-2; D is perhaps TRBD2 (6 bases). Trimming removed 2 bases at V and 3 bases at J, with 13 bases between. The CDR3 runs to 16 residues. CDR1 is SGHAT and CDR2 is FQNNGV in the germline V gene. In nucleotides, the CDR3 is TGTGCCAGCAGCTTACGGGTCGGAGGGGACACCGGGGAGCTGTTTTTT. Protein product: CASSLRVGGDTGELFF. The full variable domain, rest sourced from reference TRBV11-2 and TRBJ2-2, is EAGVAQSPRYKIIEKRQSVAFWCNPISGHATLYWYQQILGQGPKLLIQFQNNGVVDDSQLPKDRFSAERLKGVDSTLKIQPAKLEDSAVYLCASSLRVGGDTGELFFGEGSRLTVL.

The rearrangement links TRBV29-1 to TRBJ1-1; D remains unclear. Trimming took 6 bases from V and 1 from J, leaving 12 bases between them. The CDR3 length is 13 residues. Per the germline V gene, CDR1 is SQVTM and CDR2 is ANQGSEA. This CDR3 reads CSVNREGNTEAFF. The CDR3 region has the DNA TGCAGCGTCAACCGAGAGGGGAACACTGAAGCTTTCTTT.

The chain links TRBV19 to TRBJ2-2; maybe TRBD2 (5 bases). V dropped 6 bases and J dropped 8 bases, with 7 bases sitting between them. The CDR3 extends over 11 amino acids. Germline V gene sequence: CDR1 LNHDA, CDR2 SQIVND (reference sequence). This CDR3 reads CASRLAGELFF. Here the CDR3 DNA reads TGTGCCAGTAGGCTAGCTGGGGAGCTGTTTTTT.

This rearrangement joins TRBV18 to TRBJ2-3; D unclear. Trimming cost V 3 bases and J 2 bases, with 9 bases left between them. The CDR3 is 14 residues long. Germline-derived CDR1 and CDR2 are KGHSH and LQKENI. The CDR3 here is CASSPGSTTDTQYF. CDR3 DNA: TGTGCCAGCTCACCCGGCAGTACCACAGATACGCAGTATTTT.

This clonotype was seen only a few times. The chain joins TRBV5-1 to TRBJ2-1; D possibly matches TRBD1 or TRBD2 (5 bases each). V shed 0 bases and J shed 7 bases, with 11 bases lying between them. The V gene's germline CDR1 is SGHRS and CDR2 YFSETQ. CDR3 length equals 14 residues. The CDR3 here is CASSLGLGGNEQFF. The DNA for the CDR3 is TGCGCCAGCAGCTTGGGACTTGGGGGTAATGAGCAGTTCTTC.

CDR3 bases: TGTGCCTGGAGTCCGGCTAGCGGGACCACAGATACGCAGTATTTT. Translated: CAWSPASGTTDTQYF. The rearrangement joins TRBV30 to TRBJ2-3; 9 nucleotides match TRBD2. Trimming cost V 2 bases and J 2 bases; bases outside gene matches: 5. CDR1 and CDR2 from the germline V gene are GTSNPN and SVGIG (reference sequence). This CDR3 has 15 amino acids.

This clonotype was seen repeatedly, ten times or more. CDR3 DNA: TGTGCCAGCAGCCCGCCCGCGGATCGCCCAGATACGCAGTATTTT. Its translation is CASSPPADRPDTQYF. The rearrangement links TRBV7-6 to TRBJ2-3; D unclear. This CDR3 comprises 15 residues. With 5 bases removed from V and 4 bases from J, the gap between germline ends came to 16 bases. Germline CDR1 reads SGHVS; CDR2 reads FNYEAQ.

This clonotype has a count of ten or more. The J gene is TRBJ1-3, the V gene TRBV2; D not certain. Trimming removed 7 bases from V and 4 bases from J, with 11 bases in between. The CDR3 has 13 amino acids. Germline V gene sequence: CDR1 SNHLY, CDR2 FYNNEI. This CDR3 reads CASTVTIGNTIYF. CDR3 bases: TGTGCCAGCACCGTGACCATCGGAAACACCATATATTTT.